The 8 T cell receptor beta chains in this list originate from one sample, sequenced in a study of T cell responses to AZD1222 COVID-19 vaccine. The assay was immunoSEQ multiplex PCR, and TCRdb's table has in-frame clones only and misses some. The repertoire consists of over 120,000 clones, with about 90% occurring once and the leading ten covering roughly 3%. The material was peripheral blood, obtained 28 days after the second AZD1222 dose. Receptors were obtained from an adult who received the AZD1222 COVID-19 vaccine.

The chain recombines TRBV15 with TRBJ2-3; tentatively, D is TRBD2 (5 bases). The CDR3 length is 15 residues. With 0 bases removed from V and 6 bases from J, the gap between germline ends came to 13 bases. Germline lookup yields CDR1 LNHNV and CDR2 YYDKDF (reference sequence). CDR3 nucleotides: TGTGCCACCAGCAGAGATGGGCGGGTTTTGGATACGCAGTATTTT. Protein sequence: CATSRDGRVLDTQYF.

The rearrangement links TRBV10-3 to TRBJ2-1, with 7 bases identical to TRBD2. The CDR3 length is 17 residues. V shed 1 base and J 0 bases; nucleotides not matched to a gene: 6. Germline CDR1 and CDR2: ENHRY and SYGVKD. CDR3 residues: CAISELPAGNSYNEQFF. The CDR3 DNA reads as TGTGCCATCAGTGAGTTGCCAGCGGGAAACTCCTACAATGAGCAGTTCTTC.

CDR3 sequence reads: CASSLGQLDNEQFF. The CDR3 region has the DNA TGTGCCAGCAGCTTGGGACAGCTAGACAATGAGCAGTTCTTC. The rearrangement links TRBV7-9 to TRBJ2-1; TRBD1 aligns across 7 bases. Germline loops: CDR1 SEHNR, CDR2 FQNEAQ (reference sequence). The ends lost 3 bases at V and 5 bases at J; junction bases unmatched: 4. There are 14 residues in the CDR3.

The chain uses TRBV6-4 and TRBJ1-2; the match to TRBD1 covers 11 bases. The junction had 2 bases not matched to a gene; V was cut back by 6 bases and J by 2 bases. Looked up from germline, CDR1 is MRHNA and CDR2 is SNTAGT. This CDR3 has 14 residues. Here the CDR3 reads CASSRTGGNYGYTF. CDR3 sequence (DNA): TGTGCCAGCAGCCGGACAGGGGGCAACTATGGCTACACCTTC.

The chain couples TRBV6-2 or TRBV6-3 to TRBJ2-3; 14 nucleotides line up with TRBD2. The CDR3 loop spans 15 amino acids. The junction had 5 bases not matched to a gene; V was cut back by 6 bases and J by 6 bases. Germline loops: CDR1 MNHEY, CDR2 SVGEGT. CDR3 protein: CASSRLAGGPDTQYF. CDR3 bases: TGTGCCAGCAGCCGACTAGCGGGAGGGCCGGATACGCAGTATTTT.

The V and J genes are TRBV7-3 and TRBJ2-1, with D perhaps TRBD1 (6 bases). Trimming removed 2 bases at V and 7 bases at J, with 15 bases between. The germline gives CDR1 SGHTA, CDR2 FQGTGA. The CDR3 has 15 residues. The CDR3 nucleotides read TGTGCCAGCAGCTTACGTCCAGGGGCGGAAAATGAGCAGTTCTTC. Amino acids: CASSLRPGAENEQFF.

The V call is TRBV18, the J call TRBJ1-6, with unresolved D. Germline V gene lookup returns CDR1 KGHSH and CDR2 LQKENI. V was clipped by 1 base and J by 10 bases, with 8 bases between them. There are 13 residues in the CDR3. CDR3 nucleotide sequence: TGTGCCAGCTCACCACGGGCAGAATCACCCCTCCACTTT. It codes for CASSPRAESPLHF.

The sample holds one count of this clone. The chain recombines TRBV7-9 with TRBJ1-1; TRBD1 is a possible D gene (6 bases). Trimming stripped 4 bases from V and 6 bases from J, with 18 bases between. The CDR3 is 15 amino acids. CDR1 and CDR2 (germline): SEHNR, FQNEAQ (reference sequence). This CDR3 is CASSSLLQGFAEAFF. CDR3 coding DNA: TGTGCCAGCAGCTCACTCCTTCAGGGGTTCGCTGAAGCTTTCTTT.